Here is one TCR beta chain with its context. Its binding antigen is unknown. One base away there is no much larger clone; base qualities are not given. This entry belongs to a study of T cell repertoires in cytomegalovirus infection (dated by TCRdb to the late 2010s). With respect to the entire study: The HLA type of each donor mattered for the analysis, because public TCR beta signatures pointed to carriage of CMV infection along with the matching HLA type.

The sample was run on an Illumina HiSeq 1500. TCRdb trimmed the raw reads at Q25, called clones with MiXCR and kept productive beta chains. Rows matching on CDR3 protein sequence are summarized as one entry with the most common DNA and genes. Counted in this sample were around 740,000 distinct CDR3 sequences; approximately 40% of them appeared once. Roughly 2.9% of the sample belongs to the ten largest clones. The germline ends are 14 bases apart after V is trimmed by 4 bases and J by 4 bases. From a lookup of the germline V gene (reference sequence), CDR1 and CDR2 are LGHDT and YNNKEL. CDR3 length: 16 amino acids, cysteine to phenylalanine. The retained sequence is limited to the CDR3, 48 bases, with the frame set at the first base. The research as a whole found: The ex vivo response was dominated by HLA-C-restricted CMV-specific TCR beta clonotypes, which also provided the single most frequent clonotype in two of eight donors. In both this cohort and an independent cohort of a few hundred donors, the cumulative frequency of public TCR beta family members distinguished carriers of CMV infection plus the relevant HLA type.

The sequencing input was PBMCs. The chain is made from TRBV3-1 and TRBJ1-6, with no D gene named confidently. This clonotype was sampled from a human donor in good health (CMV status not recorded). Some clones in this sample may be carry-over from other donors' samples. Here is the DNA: TGTGCCAGCAGCCCAAAAGAAGGGTCTTATAATTCACCCCTCCACTTT. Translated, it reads CASSPKEGSYNSPLHF. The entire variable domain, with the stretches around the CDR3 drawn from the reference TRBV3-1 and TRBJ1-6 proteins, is DTAVSQTPKYLVTQMGNDKSIKCEQNLGHDTMYWYKQDSKKFLKIMFSYNNKELIINETVPNRFSPKSPDKAHLNLHINSLELGDSAVYFCASSPKEGSYNSPLHFGNGTRLTVT.